The rows below give T cell receptor beta chains drawn from one sample of a study of Ad26.COV2.S vaccination and SARS-CoV-2 variants. This table comes from immunoSEQ multiplex PCR, and its TCRdb copy is limited to in-frame clones, with some not included. Here the sample spans about 460,000 clones, about 89% being singletons. The material sequenced was peripheral blood, taken in a trial of Ad26.COV2.S vaccine versus placebo. The receptors stem from a person aged 18-65 years who received the Ad26.COV2.S COVID-19 vaccine or a placebo. Each CDR3 is given with its conserved first and last residue. The D gene is left open where the match is weak. Only some rows state a clone size, as once, few, many or a class for expanded clones.

v_gene: TRBV6-6
j_gene: TRBJ1-1
d_gene: -
abundance: -
CDR3aa: CASSSVDRKNTEAFF
CDR3nt: TGTGCCAGCAGCTCGGTGGACAGAAAAAACACTGAAGCTTTCTTT

v_gene: TRBV6-5
j_gene: TRBJ1-2
d_gene: -
abundance: many
CDR3aa: CASSSQGSNYGYTF
CDR3nt: TGTGCCAGCAGCTCACAGGGCAGTAACTATGGCTACACCTTC

v_gene: TRBV6-5
j_gene: TRBJ1-6
d_gene: -
abundance: once
CDR3aa: CASSYSGGRDNSPLHF
CDR3nt: TGTGCCAGCAGTTACTCGGGGGGAAGGGATAATTCACCCCTCCACTTT

v_gene: TRBV29-1
j_gene: TRBJ1-1
d_gene: -
abundance: -
CDR3aa: CSVEERLRDTEAFF
CDR3nt: TGCAGCGTTGAAGAACGGCTCCGGGACACTGAAGCTTTCTTT

v_gene: TRBV5-4
j_gene: TRBJ2-7
d_gene: TRBD2
abundance: once
CDR3aa: CASSARGGLPEQYF
CDR3nt: TGTGCCAGCAGCGCACGGGGGGGCCTCCCGGAGCAGTACTTC

v_gene: TRBV11-2
j_gene: TRBJ1-1
d_gene: -
abundance: few
CDR3aa: CASSPQGTEAFF
CDR3nt: TGTGCCAGCAGCCCACAGGGAACTGAAGCTTTCTTT

v_gene: TRBV9
j_gene: TRBJ2-7
d_gene: -
abundance: -
CDR3aa: CASSGGTPYEQYF
CDR3nt: TGTGCCAGCAGCGGAGGGACCCCCTACGAGCAGTACTTC

v_gene: TRBV7-2
j_gene: TRBJ1-3
d_gene: -
abundance: -
CDR3aa: CASSLGVSGNTIYF
CDR3nt: TGTGCCAGCAGCTTAGGGGTGTCGGGAAACACCATATATTTT

v_gene: TRBV27
j_gene: TRBJ2-2
d_gene: -
abundance: -
CDR3aa: CASSGYGNTGELFF
CDR3nt: TGTGCCAGCAGTGGGTACGGGAACACCGGGGAGCTGTTTTTT

v_gene: TRBV6-5
j_gene: TRBJ2-1
d_gene: -
abundance: -
CDR3aa: CASSSNYRGLYNEQFF
CDR3nt: TGTGCCAGCAGTTCCAATTATAGGGGACTCTACAATGAGCAGTTCTTC

v_gene: TRBV9
j_gene: TRBJ2-3
d_gene: TRBD1
abundance: -
CDR3aa: CASSVQDREKQYF
CDR3nt: TGTGCCAGCAGCGTCCAGGACAGGGAGAAGCAGTATTTT

v_gene: TRBV9
j_gene: TRBJ2-2
d_gene: TRBD2
abundance: -
CDR3aa: CASSRGGSNTGELFF
CDR3nt: TGTGCCAGCAGCCGCGGGGGATCGAACACCGGGGAGCTGTTTTTT

v_gene: TRBV23-1
j_gene: TRBJ1-2
d_gene: TRBD1
abundance: -
CDR3aa: CASSQSQPAGGIIYGYTF
CDR3nt: TGCGCCAGCAGTCAATCCCAACCCGCAGGGGGGATCATTTATGGCTACACCTTC

v_gene: TRBV5-1
j_gene: TRBJ1-3
d_gene: -
abundance: -
CDR3aa: CASSLTVTGNTIYF
CDR3nt: TGCGCCAGCAGCTTAACGGTTACAGGAAACACCATATATTTT

v_gene: TRBV19
j_gene: TRBJ1-1
d_gene: -
abundance: -
CDR3aa: CASLKEPMNTEAFF
CDR3nt: TGTGCCAGCTTAAAAGAGCCAATGAACACTGAAGCTTTCTTT

v_gene: TRBV7-2
j_gene: TRBJ1-1
d_gene: -
abundance: -
CDR3aa: CASSRGGAQAFF
CDR3nt: TGTGCCAGCAGCCGGGGGGGGGCGCAAGCTTTCTTT

v_gene: TRBV5-1
j_gene: TRBJ2-3
d_gene: -
abundance: -
CDR3aa: CASSLEASLDTQYF
CDR3nt: TGCGCCAGCAGCTTGGAGGCTAGCCTAGATACGCAGTATTTT

v_gene: TRBV3-1/TRBV3-2
j_gene: TRBJ2-7
d_gene: TRBD2
abundance: few
CDR3aa: CASGLAGTYEQYF
CDR3nt: TGTGCCAGTGGACTAGCGGGGACCTACGAGCAGTACTTC

v_gene: TRBV4-1
j_gene: TRBJ1-1
d_gene: -
abundance: -
CDR3aa: CASSQGQLNTEAFF
CDR3nt: TGCGCCAGCAGCCAAGGCCAGCTAAACACTGAAGCTTTCTTT

v_gene: TRBV4-1
j_gene: TRBJ2-7
d_gene: TRBD2
abundance: few
CDR3aa: CASSPQGLAGGVEQYF
CDR3nt: TGCGCCAGCAGCCCCCAGGGACTAGCGGGAGGAGTCGAGCAGTACTTC

v_gene: TRBV5-1
j_gene: TRBJ1-1
d_gene: -
abundance: -
CDR3aa: CASSVGRGDTEAFF
CDR3nt: TGCGCCAGCAGCGTTGGACGGGGCGACACTGAAGCTTTCTTT

v_gene: TRBV11-2
j_gene: TRBJ1-1
d_gene: -
abundance: -
CDR3aa: CASSLMGRQTEAFF
CDR3nt: TGTGCCAGCAGCTTAATGGGTCGCCAGACTGAAGCTTTCTTT

v_gene: TRBV6-2/TRBV6-3
j_gene: TRBJ2-1
d_gene: TRBD2
abundance: -
CDR3aa: CASSSSGGYNEQFF
CDR3nt: TGTGCCAGCAGTTCTAGCGGGGGATACAATGAGCAGTTCTTC

v_gene: TRBV19
j_gene: TRBJ1-5
d_gene: -
abundance: once
CDR3aa: CASSIGFDQPQHF
CDR3nt: TGTGCCAGTAGTATAGGGTTTGATCAGCCCCAGCATTTT

v_gene: TRBV5-1
j_gene: TRBJ2-2
d_gene: -
abundance: -
CDR3aa: CASSLRQGGTGELFF
CDR3nt: TGCGCCAGCAGCTTGCGACAGGGAGGCACCGGGGAGCTGTTTTTT

v_gene: TRBV29-1
j_gene: TRBJ1-5
d_gene: -
abundance: -
CDR3aa: CSVGLGSNQPQHF
CDR3nt: TGCAGCGTTGGGTTGGGTAGCAATCAGCCCCAGCATTTT

v_gene: TRBV4-1
j_gene: TRBJ2-3
d_gene: -
abundance: -
CDR3aa: CASSQTTADTQYF
CDR3nt: TGCGCCAGCAGCCAGACGACAGCAGATACGCAGTATTTT

v_gene: TRBV5-1
j_gene: TRBJ2-1
d_gene: -
abundance: -
CDR3aa: CASTARDEQFF
CDR3nt: TGCGCCAGCACGGCCCGGGACGAGCAGTTCTTC

v_gene: TRBV7-9
j_gene: TRBJ2-2
d_gene: -
abundance: -
CDR3aa: CASSPTYRNTGELFF
CDR3nt: TGTGCCAGCAGCCCAACGTACAGGAACACCGGGGAGCTGTTTTTT

v_gene: TRBV6-2/TRBV6-3
j_gene: TRBJ2-5
d_gene: TRBD1
abundance: -
CDR3aa: CASSGYLTGTVQEETQYF
CDR3nt: TGTGCCAGCAGTGGATACTTGACAGGGACCGTCCAAGAGGAGACCCAGTACTTC

v_gene: TRBV11-1
j_gene: TRBJ2-7
d_gene: -
abundance: -
CDR3aa: CASSWGVPSYEQYF
CDR3nt: TGTGCCAGCAGCTGGGGGGTCCCCTCCTACGAGCAGTACTTC

v_gene: TRBV7-7
j_gene: TRBJ2-5
d_gene: -
abundance: -
CDR3aa: CASSLWVGSEETQYF
CDR3nt: TGTGCTAGCAGCTTATGGGTAGGGTCCGAAGAGACCCAGTACTTC

v_gene: TRBV3-1/TRBV3-2
j_gene: TRBJ1-6
d_gene: -
abundance: -
CDR3aa: CASSQLNSPLHF
CDR3nt: TGTGCCAGCAGCCAGCTAAATTCACCCCTCCACTTT

v_gene: TRBV12-3/TRBV12-4
j_gene: TRBJ1-2
d_gene: -
abundance: -
CDR3aa: CASSLRTYGYTF
CDR3nt: TGTGCCAGCAGTTTGAGGACCTATGGCTACACCTTC

v_gene: TRBV5-1
j_gene: TRBJ2-7
d_gene: TRBD2
abundance: -
CDR3aa: CASSLWPSGSGSEYEQYF
CDR3nt: TGCGCCAGCAGCTTGTGGCCATCTGGGAGCGGGAGTGAGTACGAGCAGTACTTC

v_gene: TRBV5-1
j_gene: TRBJ2-7
d_gene: TRBD2
abundance: -
CDR3aa: CASSMGLAYEQYF
CDR3nt: TGCGCCAGCAGCATGGGACTAGCGTACGAGCAGTACTTC

v_gene: TRBV9
j_gene: TRBJ2-3
d_gene: -
abundance: once
CDR3aa: CASSPDRHPTDTQYF
CDR3nt: TGTGCCAGCAGCCCTGACAGGCACCCCACAGATACGCAGTATTTT

v_gene: TRBV2
j_gene: TRBJ1-2
d_gene: -
abundance: -
CDR3aa: CASAVYYGYTF
CDR3nt: TGTGCCAGCGCGGTATACTATGGCTACACCTTC

v_gene: TRBV6-2/TRBV6-3
j_gene: TRBJ2-3
d_gene: TRBD2
abundance: -
CDR3aa: CASSRLRAGGQGTDTQYF
CDR3nt: TGTGCCAGCAGTCGCCTTCGTGCGGGGGGGCAAGGCACAGATACGCAGTATTTT

v_gene: TRBV12-3/TRBV12-4
j_gene: TRBJ1-5
d_gene: TRBD1
abundance: -
CDR3aa: CASARGPGQPQHF
CDR3nt: TGTGCCAGCGCAAGGGGGCCGGGTCAGCCCCAGCATTTT

v_gene: TRBV4-3
j_gene: TRBJ2-2
d_gene: -
abundance: -
CDR3aa: CASSPGGFPGELFF
CDR3nt: TGCGCCAGCAGCCCAGGGGGGTTCCCCGGGGAGCTGTTTTTT

v_gene: TRBV18
j_gene: TRBJ2-1
d_gene: -
abundance: -
CDR3aa: CASSPPTTGSYNEQFF
CDR3nt: TGTGCCAGCTCACCACCTACGACGGGATCCTACAATGAGCAGTTCTTC

v_gene: TRBV10-3
j_gene: TRBJ1-2
d_gene: TRBD1
abundance: -
CDR3aa: CAISELAGQKYGYTF
CDR3nt: TGTGCCATCAGTGAGTTAGCGGGACAGAAATATGGCTACACCTTC

v_gene: TRBV7-3
j_gene: TRBJ1-6
d_gene: -
abundance: -
CDR3aa: CASSTKVGSPLHF
CDR3nt: TGTGCCAGCAGCACCAAAGTGGGTTCACCCCTCCACTTT

v_gene: TRBV7-9
j_gene: TRBJ2-7
d_gene: -
abundance: -
CDR3aa: CASSPFAGQSNYEQYF
CDR3nt: TGTGCCAGCAGCCCCTTCGCAGGACAGAGTAACTACGAGCAGTACTTC

v_gene: TRBV28
j_gene: TRBJ1-2
d_gene: TRBD1
abundance: -
CDR3aa: CASTTTGGVYGYTF
CDR3nt: TGTGCCAGCACCACGACAGGGGGGGTTTATGGCTACACCTTC

v_gene: TRBV7-9
j_gene: TRBJ1-2
d_gene: -
abundance: -
CDR3aa: CASSLETDYGYTF
CDR3nt: TGTGCCAGCAGCTTGGAGACGGACTATGGCTACACCTTC

v_gene: TRBV4-2
j_gene: TRBJ2-1
d_gene: TRBD2
abundance: -
CDR3aa: CASSLTSGHEQFF
CDR3nt: TGTGCCAGCAGCCTGACTAGCGGTCATGAGCAGTTCTTC

v_gene: TRBV28
j_gene: TRBJ2-6
d_gene: -
abundance: -
CDR3aa: CASTLTGNSGANVLTF
CDR3nt: TGTGCCAGCACCCTGACAGGCAACTCTGGGGCCAACGTCCTGACTTTC

v_gene: TRBV18
j_gene: TRBJ2-1
d_gene: -
abundance: -
CDR3aa: CASSLADEQFF
CDR3nt: TGTGCCAGCTCCTTGGCTGATGAGCAGTTCTTC

v_gene: TRBV10-3
j_gene: TRBJ1-2
d_gene: TRBD1
abundance: -
CDR3aa: CAIGQGRGYTF
CDR3nt: TGTGCCATCGGACAGGGGAGAGGCTACACCTTC

v_gene: TRBV4-2
j_gene: TRBJ2-7
d_gene: -
abundance: -
CDR3aa: CASRLTYRGSYEQYF
CDR3nt: TGTGCCAGCAGACTCACCTATCGCGGGTCCTACGAGCAGTACTTC

v_gene: TRBV2
j_gene: TRBJ2-7
d_gene: TRBD1
abundance: -
CDR3aa: CASKRSQGDYEQYF
CDR3nt: TGTGCCAGCAAAAGGTCCCAGGGGGACTACGAGCAGTACTTC

v_gene: TRBV30
j_gene: TRBJ1-4
d_gene: -
abundance: -
CDR3aa: CAWNHQDEKLFF
CDR3nt: TGTGCCTGGAATCACCAGGACGAAAAACTGTTTTTT

v_gene: TRBV7-9
j_gene: TRBJ1-1
d_gene: TRBD1
abundance: -
CDR3aa: CASSLRDRDTEAFF
CDR3nt: TGTGCCAGCAGCTTACGGGACAGAGACACTGAAGCTTTCTTT